One TCR beta chain is described in this entry. This receptor's antigen is unknown. Per-base qualities were not stored, and no clone one base away is much larger. Stable Graves' hyperthyroidism was defined as no progression to ophthalmopathy during 18 months of follow-up. Hyperthyroidism patients were aged 18 to 65 years and newly diagnosed, with disease duration of less than 2 months. Patients with uncontrolled infections, other autoimmune diseases, pregnancy or lactation were excluded. Diagnoses were based on clinical symptoms, serum thyroxine and TRAb, thyroid ultrasound and orbital computed tomography. Ficoll-Paque density gradient centrifugation was used to isolate PBMCs from about 9 ml of fresh peripheral blood. Total RNA was extracted with Trizol reagent, and quality was checked on an Agilent 2100 Bioanalyzer. The data originate from a study of T cells in Graves' hyperthyroidism and ophthalmopathy (dated by TCRdb to the late 2010s). For the study in its entirety: Peripheral blood samples were taken at initial diagnosis, before any treatment was given. Whether ophthalmopathy could be predicted prospectively was tested in an independent validation cohort made up of roughly 19 hyperthyroidism patients plus 17 patients who later progressed to ophthalmopathy. The 100 or so discovery patients were randomly split 7:3 into training and test sets. TCR Vbeta CDR3 sequencing of 120 to 150 peripheral blood samples (more than 40 ophthalmopathy, roughly 72 hyperthyroidism and roughly 17 progressor patients) is reported in the paper. To identify TCR V-J signatures that set the groups apart, the researchers used a discovery cohort of 100 or so patients, made up of around 42 with Graves' ophthalmopathy and some 60 with stable Graves' hyperthyroidism. After blood sampling, hyperthyroidism patients were treated with methimazole at a starting dose of 30 mg daily, and ophthalmopathy patients were treated with high-dose intravenous methylprednisolone. In addition, the study compared T-cell repertoires in thyroid tissue and in blood from five to seven Graves' hyperthyroidism patients.

Amplification of TCR beta CDR3 regions was carried out from RNA transcripts. The first round of RT-PCR for the TCR CDR3 was performed with the HTBI primer set and the Qiagen OneStep RT-PCR kit. Libraries were constructed in a second round of multiplex PCR, after which size selection and purification were carried out. Libraries were sequenced paired-end with 100 bp reads on an Illumina HiSeq2000. The authors' analysis ran thus. Raw data were processed with SOAPnuke, discarding reads with adapters, uncalled bases, mean Phred below 15, or no exact constant-primer or identifier match. High-quality paired reads were merged using COPE v1.2.5, and each unique nucleotide sequence was defined as a clonotype. Clonotypes were aligned to IMGT TRBV, TRBD and TRBJ reference segments using MiTCR v1.1. Analysis was restricted to V-J combinations with a frequency above 0.0001, which covered roughly 99% of repertoires. A TCS score was defined as the ratio between F50 (clonal expansion) and ExV (chaos), using BLOSUM62-based TCRdist between CDR3 peptides within each V-J. Welch's t-statistics and random forest reduced roughly 530 V-J features to fewer than 15, which were used in a naive Bayes classifier (R e1071). Clones were called with MiXCR by TCRdb after fastp trimmed the public reads at Q25, and only in-frame beta chains were retained. Under each unique CDR3 protein, matching rows form one entry showing the most common genes and DNA. These V and J calls rely on TCRdb rather than the paper's analysis. The sample table shows over 200,000 distinct CDR3 sequences, and about 15% are seen once. The ten largest make up approximately 50% of the sample.

What the research found in general, with its limitations: No statistical method was used to set the sample size in advance, and investigators knew the group allocation. Most expanded thyroid clonotypes (frequency above 0.001) were also detected in blood, a finding suggesting that blood repertoires may reflect thyroid immune responses. During validation, the model predicted progression to ophthalmopathy a median of approximately six months ahead of onset, with roughly 65% sensitivity and almost 75% specificity. In cross-validation, a model built on a 13 V-J signature told ophthalmopathy apart from stable hyperthyroidism with 85% to 90% sensitivity and approximately 81% specificity, and in testing the same model reached 80%/75%.

Sequencing was performed on blood. This TCR was recovered from a man in his forties or fifties with Graves' hyperthyroidism.

The CDR3 protein: CASSDGTGRQPQHF. The DNA is as follows: TGTGCCAGCAGCGATGGGACAGGGCGTCAGCCCCAGCATTTT. The rearrangement combines TRBV9 with TRBJ1-5, with TRBD1 identical over 9 junction bases. From the cysteine up to the phenylalanine, the CDR3 has a length of 14 residues. Only the CDR3 DNA is retained, 42 bases long and in frame from the first base. Germline trimming amounts to 3 bases on V and 6 bases on J, with 4 as the count of junction bases outside the gene matches. The germline V gene specifies SGDLS as CDR1 and YYNGEE as CDR2. Beyond the CDR3, the reference TRBV9 and TRBJ1-5 genes provide the residues; the full variable domain reads: DSGVTQTPKHLITATGQRVTLRCSPRSGDLSVYWYQQSLDQGLQFLIQYYNGEERAKGNILERFSAQQFPDLHSELNLSSLELGDSALYFCASSDGTGRQPQHFGDGTRLSIL.